Following are 6 T cell receptor beta chains from one sample sequenced in a study of OX40 agonist ivuxolimab in advanced cancers. Some clones are missing from TCRdb's copy, which holds only in-frame ones; the method was immunoSEQ multiplex PCR. The data show 60,000 to 65,000 clones, roughly 83% seen once. Sequences were derived from CD4+ or CD8+ T cells sorted from blood, sampled in a trial of the OX40 agonist ivuxolimab. The receptors here all came from an adult with an advanced solid tumor such as melanoma, head and neck, liver or kidney cancer.

This sequence joins TRBV5-1 and TRBJ2-5, with 7 bases matching TRBD2. J gave up 2 bases and V 4 bases, and 8 bases lay outside the gene matches. CDR3 size: 15 residues. In germline, CDR1 is SGHRS, CDR2 YFSETQ. Here the CDR3 reads CASSVAGTTQETQYF. The CDR3 DNA reads as TGCGCCAGCAGCGTCGCCGGGACTACTCAAGAGACCCAGTACTTC.

The V call is TRBV5-1, the J call TRBJ2-1; TRBD2 aligns across 10 bases. The V segment lost 3 bases and the J segment 5 bases; nucleotides outside the gene matches: 2. Germline V gene sequence: CDR1 SGHRS, CDR2 YFSETQ. CDR3 length: 14 residues. CDR3 residues: CASSYLAGDNEQFF. CDR3 sequence (DNA): TGCGCCAGCAGCTACCTAGCGGGGGACAATGAGCAGTTCTTC.

The chain has TRBV10-3 and TRBJ2-3; 7 bases agree with TRBD2. Germline V gene data show CDR1 as ENHRY and CDR2 as SYGVKD. The CDR3 is 18 residues long. With V trimmed by 0 bases and J by 2 bases, 11 bases remained unmatched. The CDR3 sequence: CAISESPTSRTFTDTQYF. The CDR3 nucleotides read TGTGCCATCAGTGAGTCTCCGACTAGCCGCACGTTCACAGATACGCAGTATTTT.

This clone was observed once. The rearrangement joins TRBV30 to TRBJ2-3; no firm D call. Trimming removed 5 bases at V and 7 bases at J, with 10 bases between. CDR3 length: 11 residues. The germline V gene has CDR1 GTSNPN and CDR2 SVGIG (reference sequence). CDR3 bases: TGTGCCTGGTCCGCGGCAAATACGCAGTATTTT. Amino acids: CAWSAANTQYF.

V is TRBV2 and J is TRBJ2-2; 7 nucleotides line up with TRBD1. Germline trimming cut 4 bases from V and 4 bases from J; bases unmatched to any gene: 3. This CDR3 has 14 amino acids. Germline lookup yields CDR1 SNHLY and CDR2 FYNNEI. Here the CDR3 DNA reads TGTGCCAGCAGTGCGGGACAGAGCACCGGGGAGCTGTTTTTT. Translation gives CASSAGQSTGELFF.

The CDR3 sequence: CAISESKRENQPQHF. The DNA of the CDR3 is TGTGCCATCAGTGAGTCGAAAAGGGAGAATCAGCCCCAGCATTTT. The J gene is TRBJ1-5, the V gene TRBV10-3; D gene ambiguous. The CDR3 spans 15 residues. V gave up 0 bases and J gave up 4 bases, with 10 bases separating them. CDR1 and CDR2 (germline): ENHRY, SYGVKD.